This TCR beta chain was captured by sequencing in a study of control samples from healthy donors and cancer patients. The CDR3 spans 16 residues. Germline loops: CDR1 SGHTA, CDR2 FQGTGA. V was pared by 5 bases and J by 4 bases, with 18 bases between. Measured with immunoSEQ multiplex PCR; TCRdb has only the in-frame clones, and not every one. This sample yields 90,000 to 100,000 clones, of which 84% are seen a single time; 38% belongs to the top ten. The chain recombines TRBV7-3 with TRBJ2-1; possibly TRBD2 for D (7 bases). Sequencing was performed on PBMCs. The TCR comes from a man aged 65 to 79 with lung cancer. The CDR3 protein is CASSLTGGGAYNEQFF. The CDR3 nucleotides are TGTGCCAGCAGCCTCACTGGTGGGGGGGCTTACAATGAGCAGTTCTTC. Drawing the rest from reference TRBV7-3 and TRBJ2-1, the complete variable domain is GAGVSQTPSNKVTEKGKYVELRCDPISGHTALYWYRQSLGQGPEFLIYFQGTGAADDSGLPNDRFFAVRPEGSVSTLKIQRTERGDSAVYLCASSLTGGGAYNEQFFGPGTRLTVL.